These 30 T cell receptor beta chains originate from one sample sequenced in a study of shared clonotypes between healthy human individuals. Clones were read by immunoSEQ multiplex PCR, and TCRdb kept only the in-frame ones, dropping some. The sample has some 2.3 million clones, roughly 93% seen once. What was sequenced was naive CD4+ T cells from PBMCs. Specified subset: CD45RA+ positively selected. The receptor source for this set is a man aged 18 to 30 in good health. Some clones in this sample may be carry-over from other donors' samples.

The chain employs TRBV2 and TRBJ2-7, with TRBD1 matching over 8 bases. The V gene's germline CDR1 is SNHLY and CDR2 FYNNEI. The V and J ends lost 10 bases and 4 bases, in that order; junction bases with no gene match: 9. The CDR3 totals 13 residues. The DNA of the CDR3 is TGTGCCAAAGGACAGGGACCGCCGTACGAGCAGTACTTC. Its translation is CAKGQGPPYEQYF.

This clone was picked up one time. This chain uses TRBV7-9 with TRBJ2-1, with TRBD2 as a possible D gene (5 bases). CDR3 length equals 14 residues. The V gene's germline CDR1 is SEHNR and CDR2 FQNEAQ (reference sequence). V was clipped by 2 bases and J by 7 bases, with 12 bases between them. Here the CDR3 reads CASSLRTLGNEQFF. DNA for the CDR3: TGTGCCAGCAGCTTAAGGACTCTAGGAAATGAGCAGTTCTTC.

This clone was detected once. The chain carries TRBV5-4 and TRBJ2-1; D possibly corresponds to TRBD2 (6 bases). The CDR3 loop spans 17 amino acids. The V gene's germline CDR1 is SGHNT and CDR2 YYREEE (reference sequence). Trimming took 3 bases from V and 0 from J, leaving 16 bases between them. The DNA of the CDR3 is TGTGCCAGCAGCTCCCGAGGAGCGGGCCGCTCCTACAATGAGCAGTTCTTC. Translating gives CASSSRGAGRSYNEQFF.

The chain recombines TRBV29-1 with TRBJ1-2; D uncertain. Germline loops: CDR1 SQVTM, CDR2 ANQGSEA. V lost 4 bases, J lost 7 bases, and 22 bases lay in between. This CDR3 has 15 amino acids. Here the CDR3 reads CSVGRGAGALSGYTF. CDR3 DNA: TGCAGCGTTGGCCGCGGTGCAGGCGCTTTGAGTGGCTACACCTTC.

The chain carries TRBV7-9 and TRBJ1-4; 8 bases are a match to TRBD1. Germline V gene lookup returns CDR1 SEHNR and CDR2 FQNEAQ (reference sequence). With V trimmed by 0 bases and J by 7 bases, 4 bases remained unmatched. The CDR3 runs 15 residues. CDR3 amino acids: CASSLAGTGGEKLFF. In DNA, the CDR3 is TGTGCCAGCAGCTTAGCAGGGACAGGCGGTGAAAAACTGTTTTTT.

V gene TRBV7-9 combines with J gene TRBJ2-2, with TRBD1 matching over 8 bases. The length of the CDR3 is 16 residues. In germline, CDR1 is SEHNR, CDR2 FQNEAQ (reference sequence). Trimming cost V 5 bases and J 0 bases; bases outside gene matches: 5. The CDR3 here is CASSQRTGPNTGELFF. The CDR3, as DNA: TGTGCCAGCAGCCAAAGGACAGGGCCGAACACCGGGGAGCTGTTTTTT. Complete variable domain (other parts from reference TRBV7-9 and TRBJ2-2): DTGVSQNPRHKITKRGQNVTFRCDPISEHNRLYWYRQTLGQGPEFLTYFQNEAQLEKSRLLSDRFSAERPKGSFSTLEIQRTEQGDSAMYLCASSQRTGPNTGELFFGEGSRLTVL.

The CDR3 nucleotides read TGTGCCAGCAGCCTCGGACAGGGGGCGAACTATGGCTACACCTTC. This translates into CASSLGQGANYGYTF. The rearrangement links TRBV28 to TRBJ1-2, with 11 bases lining up with TRBD1. The CDR3 sequence is 15 residues long. Germline-derived CDR1 and CDR2 are MDHEN and SYDVKM. Trimming at V came to 6 bases and at J to 2 bases, leaving 5 bases not matched to a gene.

The chain couples TRBV28 to TRBJ1-2, with D possibly being TRBD1 (6 bases). The CDR3 length is 17 residues. Germline values: CDR1 MDHEN, CDR2 SYDVKM. Between the trimmed V and J ends, which lost 2 bases and 0 bases, there was a span of 16 bases. The DNA of the CDR3 is TGTGCCAGCAGTTTAAGGCTGGGGGCCTCAGCTAACTATGGCTACACCTTC. Its translation is CASSLRLGASANYGYTF.

V is TRBV5-4 and J is TRBJ2-1; possibly TRBD2 for D (6 bases). CDR3 length: 14 residues. Germline-derived CDR1 and CDR2 are SGHNT and YYREEE (reference sequence). With 4 bases removed from V and 3 bases from J, the gap between germline ends came to 11 bases. In nucleotides, the CDR3 is TGTGCCAGCAGCCCCGCTAGCGACTACAATGAGCAGTTCTTC. Its translation: CASSPASDYNEQFF. Combining the CDR3 with reference TRBV5-4 and TRBJ2-1 gives the whole variable domain ETGVTQSPTHLIKTRGQQVTLRCSSQSGHNTVSWYQQALGQGPQFIFQYYREEENGRGNFPPRFSGLQFPNYSSELNVNALELDDSALYLCASSPASDYNEQFFGPGTRLTVL.

V is TRBV5-1 and J is TRBJ2-3, with 9 bases matching TRBD1. The junction had 11 bases not matched to a gene; V was cut back by 4 bases and J by 5 bases. CDR1 SGHRS and CDR2 YFSETQ come from the germline V gene. The CDR3 consists of 16 residues. CDR3 sequence (DNA): TGCGCCAGCAGCGTACAGGGGGCGATGAGTGGAGATACGCAGTATTTT. Translation gives CASSVQGAMSGDTQYF.

The chain is built from TRBV5-8 and TRBJ1-1; D unresolved. V lost 0 bases and J 4 bases, leaving 4 bases between the germline ends. Per the germline V gene, CDR1 is SGHTS and CDR2 is YDEGEE. This CDR3 is built from 12 residues. The CDR3 DNA reads as TGTGCCAGCAGCTTGGCCCGCACTGAAGCTTTCTTT. This sequence encodes CASSLARTEAFF.

This sequence joins TRBV7-8 and TRBJ2-1; 10 bases map to TRBD2. CDR1 is SGHVS and CDR2 is FQNEAQ in the germline V gene. The trim removed 6 bases at V and 0 bases at J, leaving 5 bases unmatched. CDR3 length: 16 residues. CDR3 amino acids: CASRLRLAGSYNEQFF. DNA of the CDR3: TGTGCCAGCAGACTGCGACTAGCGGGCTCCTACAATGAGCAGTTCTTC.

This chain uses TRBV27 with TRBJ1-2; D is unclear. CDR3 size: 17 residues. Germline CDR1 is MNHEY and CDR2 is SMNVEV (reference sequence). Trimming stripped 5 bases from V and 1 base from J, with 20 bases between. CDR3 protein: CASSPRGRFLGNYGYTF. CDR3 sequence (DNA): TGTGCCAGCAGTCCACGGGGTCGATTTTTAGGTAACTATGGCTACACCTTC.

J is TRBJ1-5 and V is TRBV15; TRBD1 matches 7 bases. Trimming at V came to 0 bases and at J to 6 bases, leaving 11 bases not matched to a gene. Germline V gene sequence: CDR1 LNHNV, CDR2 YYDKDF (reference sequence). The CDR3 extends over 17 amino acids. CDR3 in amino acids: CATSRDSKAGGGQPQHF. The DNA of the CDR3 is TGTGCCACCAGCAGAGATAGCAAGGCAGGGGGAGGTCAGCCCCAGCATTTT.

The chain joins TRBV27 to TRBJ2-2, with TRBD2 matching 9 bases. V was clipped by 0 bases and J by 3 bases; unmatched bases: 5. CDR1 and CDR2 (germline): MNHEY, SMNVEV (reference sequence). The CDR3 has 17 amino acids. CDR3 amino acids: CASSLSGLAGYTGELFF. The CDR3 nucleotides are TGTGCCAGCAGTTTATCGGGGCTAGCGGGATACACCGGGGAGCTGTTTTTT.

V and J are TRBV18 and TRBJ2-1; maybe TRBD2 (6 bases). The CDR3 extends over 16 amino acids. V was cut by 4 bases and J by 3 bases, with 16 bases left in between. Germline V gene lookup returns CDR1 KGHSH and CDR2 LQKENI. CDR3 in DNA: TGTGCCAGCTCACTTAATTCCGGGAGCGACTACAATGAGCAGTTCTTC. It translates to CASSLNSGSDYNEQFF.

The rearrangement uses TRBV30 and TRBJ1-6, with 7 bases fitting TRBD1. V was pared by 8 bases and J by 9 bases, with 10 bases of the junction left unmatched. This CDR3 spans 13 amino acids. The germline V gene has CDR1 GTSNPN and CDR2 SVGIG (reference sequence). CDR3 bases: TGTGCCCCCCTCGACAGGGACCCTTCACCCCTCCACTTT. Its protein is CAPLDRDPSPLHF.

The chain is built from TRBV5-4 and TRBJ2-7; 13 bases match TRBD2. The CDR3 totals 15 residues. Germline V gene lookup returns CDR1 SGHNT and CDR2 YYREEE (reference sequence). After removal of 4 bases from V and 6 bases from J, the junction contained 7 bases not matched to a gene. In DNA, the CDR3 is TGTGCCAGCAGCCCCTATGGACTAGCGGGAGTCGAGCAGTACTTC. Its translation: CASSPYGLAGVEQYF.

The V call is TRBV11-1, the J call TRBJ1-4; D gene uncertain. Trimming took 5 bases from V and 7 from J, leaving 17 bases between them. The CDR3 contains 15 residues. Germline V CDR1 and CDR2: SGHAT, FQDESV (reference sequence). CDR3 loop: CASSASRGSGEKLFF. As DNA, the CDR3 is TGTGCCAGCAGCGCAAGCAGAGGGAGCGGTGAAAAACTGTTTTTT.

The chain is built from TRBV19 and TRBJ2-1; tentatively, D is TRBD2 (6 bases). CDR3 length equals 15 residues. From germline, CDR1 is LNHDA and CDR2 SQIVND (reference sequence). V lost 6 bases and J lost 7, with 19 bases in between. CDR3 residues: CASSQRARGTNEQFF. DNA of the CDR3: TGTGCCAGTAGCCAGCGGGCGCGAGGCACTAATGAGCAGTTCTTC.

CDR3 in DNA: TGTGCCAGCAGTCCTACAGGGGGCAGGTACGAGCAGTACTTC. Its translation is CASSPTGGRYEQYF. The chain joins TRBV28 to TRBJ2-7, with 9 nucleotides matching TRBD1. The CDR3 totals 14 residues. Trimming removed 5 bases from V and 4 bases from J; junction bases left unmatched: 6. Germline-derived CDR1 and CDR2 are MDHEN and SYDVKM.

V is TRBV21-1 and J is TRBJ2-1; the D segment call TRBD2 is taken from the table without a DNA check. TRBV21-1 is flagged as a pseudogene. The CDR3 is made up of 11 amino acids. CDR3 region: CASSKKREEFF. Here the CDR3 DNA reads TGTGCCAGCAGCAAAAAGAGAGAGGAGTTCTTC.

The chain has TRBV29-1 and TRBJ1-1; D is unclear. The length of the CDR3 is 13 residues. With 7 bases removed from V and 2 bases from J, the gap between germline ends came to 14 bases. Germline V gene lookup returns CDR1 SQVTM and CDR2 ANQGSEA. The CDR3 region is CSGEQTPNTEAFF. Here the CDR3 DNA reads TGCAGCGGAGAGCAAACCCCTAACACTGAAGCTTTCTTT.

The chain combines TRBV29-1 with TRBJ2-1; TRBD1 agrees at 7 bases. With V trimmed by 2 bases and J by 0 bases, 1 base remained unmatched. CDR1 is SQVTM, CDR2 ANQGSEA, per germline. This CDR3 contains 14 residues. CDR3 in DNA: TGCAGCGTTGAAACAGGGGCCTCCTACAATGAGCAGTTCTTC. It yields the protein CSVETGASYNEQFF.

This chain links TRBV5-4 with TRBJ2-6; D ambiguous. CDR3 size: 15 residues. Germline loops: CDR1 SGHNT, CDR2 YYREEE (reference sequence). V lost 1 base and J 2 bases, leaving 7 bases between the germline ends. CDR3 coding DNA: TGTGCCAGCAGCTTGCGGGCGACTGGGGCCAACGTCCTGACTTTC. It encodes CASSLRATGANVLTF.

The DNA of the CDR3 is TGTGCCAGCAGTGTTAGGGCGGGGAGCACAGATACGCAGTATTTT. It is translated as CASSVRAGSTDTQYF. The chain is built from TRBV6-1 and TRBJ2-3, with a weak D call TRBD2 (6 bases). The germline V and J ends were trimmed by 4 bases and 0 bases, with 11 bases remaining between them. Germline-derived CDR1 and CDR2 are MNHNS and SASEGT. The CDR3 sequence is 15 residues long.

CDR3 region: CATSRGTGTSSYNEQFF. CDR3 nucleotides: TGTGCCACCAGCAGAGGAACCGGGACTAGCTCCTACAATGAGCAGTTCTTC. The chain joins TRBV15 to TRBJ2-1; 8 bases are shared with TRBD2. J gave up 0 bases and V 1 base, and 5 bases lay outside the gene matches. The germline gives CDR1 LNHNV, CDR2 YYDKDF (reference sequence). This CDR3 spans 17 amino acids.

V usage is TRBV28 and J usage is TRBJ2-7; maybe TRBD2 (5 bases). The CDR3 is 14 residues long. The germline V gene encodes CDR1 MDHEN and CDR2 SYDVKM. Trimming took 5 bases from V and 6 from J, leaving 17 bases between them. CDR3: CASSPRTGSVEQYF. In DNA form, the CDR3 reads TGTGCCAGCAGTCCCCGGACGGGATCGGTCGAGCAGTACTTC.

Here the CDR3 DNA reads TGTGCCAGCACGCTGGCGACCGGCAATGAGCAGTTCTTC. Translation: CASTLATGNEQFF. The rearrangement uses TRBV28 and TRBJ2-1; no clear D gene. Trimming cost V 7 bases and J 6 bases, with 13 bases left between them. The length of the CDR3 is 13 residues. The germline gives CDR1 MDHEN, CDR2 SYDVKM.

The V and J genes are TRBV5-1 and TRBJ2-7; no clear D. This CDR3 is built from 15 residues. V was clipped by 2 bases and J by 0 bases, with 12 bases between them. Germline-derived CDR1 and CDR2 are SGHRS and YFSETQ. CDR3 DNA: TGCGCCAGCAGCTTTACCGCATCTGTCTCCTACGAGCAGTACTTC. This translates into CASSFTASVSYEQYF.